Listed below are T cell receptor beta chains from one sample, sequenced in a study of cytomegalovirus exposure and HLA in healthy donors. Some clones are missing from TCRdb's copy, which holds only in-frame ones; the method was immunoSEQ multiplex PCR. There are some 190,000 clones in the sample; roughly 80% occur only once, and nearly 2.5% lies in the top ten. The sequenced sample consisted of PBMCs. Source of these receptors: a male donor in good health and CMV-seronegative. Both conserved end residues are part of each CDR3. The order of the fields is J gene, V gene, D gene, clone size, CDR3 DNA, CDR3 protein. A D gene is named only where the DNA matches it firmly. The size field is filled for only some rows; it gives once, few, many or a size class.

TRBJ1-2 | TRBV6-1 | TRBD1 | once | TGTGCCAGCAGTTCCGGGACAGGGGACAACTATGGCTACACCTTC | CASSSGTGDNYGYTF
TRBJ2-1 | TRBV7-2 | TRBD1 | . | TGTGCCAGCAGCCTACTAGACAGGGCGGGTGGGCAGTTCTTC | CASSLLDRAGGQFF
TRBJ2-5 | TRBV2 | . | . | TGTGCCAGCAGTGAAGGGGGCAGCCAAGAGACCCAGTACTTC | CASSEGGSQETQYF
TRBJ1-6 | TRBV30 | . | . | TGTGCCTGGAAGAGGGTGATAGATAATTCACCCCTCCACTTT | CAWKRVIDNSPLHF
TRBJ2-7 | TRBV10-3 | . | . | TGTGCCAGCTCCCGGGTACAGGACGACGAGCAGTACTTC | CASSRVQDDEQYF
TRBJ2-5 | TRBV30 | . | few | TGTGCCTGGAGTGGGGGGGGCGAAGAGACCCAGTACTTC | CAWSGGGEETQYF
TRBJ2-7 | TRBV27 | . | . | TGTGCCAGCAGGCTCCTAGGTGAGCTCTCCTACGAGCAGTACTTC | CASRLLGELSYEQYF
TRBJ2-3 | TRBV11-2 | TRBD2 | . | TGTGCCAGCAGCTTGCCACCGGGACTATGGGGCACAGATACGCAGTATTTT | CASSLPPGLWGTDTQYF
TRBJ2-1 | TRBV27 | . | . | TGTGCCAGCAGCTTGTCGACAGGCCTAGGCCCACATGAGCAGTTCTTC | CASSLSTGLGPHEQFF
TRBJ1-5 | TRBV6-5 | TRBD1 | . | TGTGCCAGCAGTTACGGAGATTCCGCAGACAGGGTAACCCAGCATTTT | CASSYGDSADRVTQHF
TRBJ1-6 | TRBV28 | TRBD1 | . | TGTGCCAGCAGTCTATACGGGACAGGGGGCAAGACTTCACCCCTCCACTTT | CASSLYGTGGKTSPLHF
TRBJ2-5 | TRBV7-2 | TRBD1 | once | TGTGCCAGCAGCTCAAGGACAGGCCGAGAGACCCAGTACTTC | CASSSRTGRETQYF
TRBJ2-1 | TRBV10-3 | . | few | TGTGCCATCAGTGCCAGGGCTAATGAGCAGTTCTTC | CAISARANEQFF
TRBJ2-5 | TRBV9 | . | . | TGTGCCAGCAGCGTCGCAGGAGGGTGGGAGACCCAGTACTTC | CASSVAGGWETQYF
TRBJ2-7 | TRBV7-3 | TRBD2 | . | TGTGCCAGCAGCACCCGCGGGGGGGCCTACGAGCAGTACTTC | CASSTRGGAYEQYF
TRBJ2-1 | TRBV29-1 | TRBD1 | . | TGCAGCGTTGAAGAGACAGGGAAGCAGTTCTTC | CSVEETGKQFF
TRBJ1-1 | TRBV5-1 | . | few | TGCGCCAGCAGCCCTCAGGCGGGGGGCCGGGCTGAAGCTTTCTTT | CASSPQAGGRAEAFF
TRBJ2-7 | TRBV10-1 | TRBD1 | . | TGCGCCAGCAGTGAGCCCTTATTCAGGGGGAAGGTCGACGAGCAGTACTTC | CASSEPLFRGKVDEQYF
TRBJ2-7 | TRBV7-9 | TRBD2 | . | TGTGCCAGCAGCTCCGGGACTAGCGGCTACGAGCAGTACTTC | CASSSGTSGYEQYF
TRBJ2-1 | TRBV6-1 | . | . | TGTGCCAGCAGTGAATTCCCTACGGGTGAGCAGTTCTTC | CASSEFPTGEQFF
TRBJ2-2 | TRBV29-1 | . | . | TGCAGCGTTGTTCGGGAGTGGGACACCGGGGAGCTGTTTTTT | CSVVREWDTGELFF
TRBJ2-1 | TRBV27 | TRBD2 | . | TGTGCCAGCAGTTTTACTAGCGGTAACAATGAGCAGTTCTTC | CASSFTSGNNEQFF
TRBJ2-7 | TRBV18 | . | . | TGTGCCAGCTCACCGGGTCGGAGGCATCTCTACGAGCAGTACTTC | CASSPGRRHLYEQYF
TRBJ2-3 | TRBV30 | TRBD2 | . | TGTGCCTGGAGTAGCGGGGGGGCTCAGAGCACAGATACGCAGTATTTT | CAWSSGGAQSTDTQYF
TRBJ1-2 | TRBV7-9 | . | . | TGTGCCAGCAGCCCCTTCCCAATAATTCCCGGGAACTATGGCTACACCTTC | CASSPFPIIPGNYGYTF
TRBJ2-7 | TRBV5-4 | TRBD2 | . | TGTGCCAGCAGCTTGGAAAGCGGGACCTACGAGCAGTACTTC | CASSLESGTYEQYF
TRBJ2-6 | TRBV9 | . | . | TGTGCCAGCAGCGTAGTCCAGGCTTTCTCTGGGGCCAACGTCCTGACTTTC | CASSVVQAFSGANVLTF
TRBJ1-6 | TRBV9 | . | . | TGTGCCAGCAGCGTAGGCGGGGGCGGAAATTCACCCCTCCACTTT | CASSVGGGGNSPLHF
TRBJ2-2 | TRBV7-3 | . | once | TGTGCCAGCAGCCAGGGGAGCAGTACCGGGGAGCTGTTTTTT | CASSQGSSTGELFF
TRBJ2-3 | TRBV2 | . | . | TGTGCCAGCAGTACCAAATTTTTCCAGGGTTTAGATACGCAGTATTTT | CASSTKFFQGLDTQYF
TRBJ1-1 | TRBV28 | TRBD1 | . | TGTGCCAGCAGATTTGGGACAGTGAACACTGAAGCTTTCTTT | CASRFGTVNTEAFF
TRBJ2-7 | TRBV29-1 | . | . | TGCAGCGTTGACAGGGAAAACGAGCAGTACTTC | CSVDRENEQYF
TRBJ2-7 | TRBV29-1 | . | . | TGCAGCGTTGAATCAGGGGCTACTGGCGAGCAGTACTTC | CSVESGATGEQYF
TRBJ1-5 | TRBV9 | . | . | TGTGCCAGCAGCGTTAGCTCGGTCTCGGATCAGCCCCAGCATTTT | CASSVSSVSDQPQHF
TRBJ2-1 | TRBV19 | . | . | TGTGCCAGTAGTATGGGTGAGCGGTTGGGTGAGCAGTTCTTC | CASSMGERLGEQFF
TRBJ1-4 | TRBV5-6 | TRBD1 | few | TGTGCCAGCAGCTCGCCCCGACAGGGGGCGGCAGAAAAACTGTTTTTT | CASSSPRQGAAEKLFF
TRBJ2-7 | TRBV4-3 | . | once | TGCGCCAGCAGCCAAGCTGAGAACTTGAGCTCCTACGAGCAGTACTTC | CASSQAENLSSYEQYF
TRBJ2-7 | TRBV28 | . | . | TGTGCCAGCAGTCCCGGGACTCCCATCTCCTACGAGCAGTACTTC | CASSPGTPISYEQYF
TRBJ2-7 | TRBV10-3 | . | . | TGTGCCATCAGTGAGTCAAGGGACATCGAGCAGTACTTC | CAISESRDIEQYF
TRBJ1-1 | TRBV9 | TRBD1 | once | TGTGCCAGCAGCGTAGTCGGTTTGGGACAGGGTATGGGGAGCACTGAAGCTTTCTTT | CASSVVGLGQGMGSTEAFF
TRBJ1-5 | TRBV6-6 | TRBD1 | . | TGTGCCAGCCTGCCAACGGGACAGGGTGTTAATCAGCCCCAGCATTTT | CASLPTGQGVNQPQHF
TRBJ2-2 | TRBV25-1 | . | many | TGTGCCAGCAGTGGCCAGGTGGAGCTGTTTTTT | CASSGQVELFF
TRBJ2-1 | TRBV29-1 | . | . | TGCAGCAGTGTGAGGGAGAGCTCCTACAATGAGCAGTTCTTC | CSSVRESSYNEQFF
TRBJ1-1 | TRBV9 | TRBD1 | . | TGTGCCACCGGGACAGGGGTTCTAACTGAAGCTTTCTTT | CATGTGVLTEAFF
TRBJ2-5 | TRBV28 | TRBD2 | . | TGTGCCGCCCGGCGGGAGGAGGAGACCCAGTACTTC | CAARREEETQYF
TRBJ1-2 | TRBV6-6 | TRBD1 | . | TGTGCCAGCAGTTATGAAGGGGGCAGCTATGGCTACACCTTC | CASSYEGGSYGYTF
TRBJ2-7 | TRBV28 | TRBD1 | once | TGTGCCAGCAGCACCACAAGACAGGGCCCAGGTTACGAGCAGTACTTC | CASSTTRQGPGYEQYF
TRBJ2-7 | TRBV5-4 | TRBD2 | . | TGTGCCAGCAGCTTCTGGGGAGGGCCGATCGAGCAGTACTTC | CASSFWGGPIEQYF
TRBJ2-7 | TRBV11-2 | . | once | TGTGCCAGCAGCTTAGATCGACTCCTCTCCTACGAGCAGTACTTC | CASSLDRLLSYEQYF
TRBJ2-7 | TRBV9 | . | . | TGTGCCAGCAGCGTAGCGACGGGCTACGAGCAGTACTTC | CASSVATGYEQYF
TRBJ2-7 | TRBV2 | . | . | TGTGCCAGCAGTGAAGCCAGGGGTGGCGAGCAGTACTTC | CASSEARGGEQYF
TRBJ2-7 | TRBV11-2 | TRBD1 | . | TGTGCCAGCAGCGGATTTCCGCCGGGACAGGGGATTTACGAGCAGTACTTC | CASSGFPPGQGIYEQYF
TRBJ2-3 | TRBV6-4 | TRBD2 | few | TGTGCCAGCAGTGTACTAGCGGGAGACACAGATACGCAGTATTTT | CASSVLAGDTDTQYF
TRBJ1-5 | TRBV28 | . | . | TGTGCCAGCAGCTATATTGAAGACAGGTTTACCAATCAGCCCCAGCATTTT | CASSYIEDRFTNQPQHF
TRBJ2-2 | TRBV7-6 | TRBD1 | . | TGTGCCAGCAGCTTCCCCACCGCGGGACAGGGTACCACCGGGGAGCTGTTTTTT | CASSFPTAGQGTTGELFF
TRBJ2-1 | TRBV5-4 | TRBD2 | . | TGTGCCAGCAGCGCCGGGACTAGCGTTTACTATGAGCAGTTCTTC | CASSAGTSVYYEQFF
TRBJ2-5 | TRBV4-1 | . | . | TGCGCCAGCAGCCAAGATCCAGCGGAAGAGACCCAGTACTTC | CASSQDPAEETQYF
TRBJ2-5 | TRBV5-1 | TRBD2 | once | TGCGCCAGCAGCCTCCGACTAGCAGGAGAGACCCAGTACTTC | CASSLRLAGETQYF
TRBJ2-3 | TRBV5-6 | . | . | TGTGCCAGCAGCCCTTCCCGGGGGAGAAAAGATACGCAGTATTTT | CASSPSRGRKDTQYF
TRBJ2-5 | TRBV28 | TRBD2 | . | TGTGCCAGCAGTTTCCAAAATAGCGGGGGGGCCAGAAAGACCCAGTACTTC | CASSFQNSGGARKTQYF